The 14 T cell receptor beta chains below all came from one sample that was sequenced in a study of T-cell memory formation after mild COVID-19. TCRdb itself ran the 5' RACE reads through MiXCR, one entry per CDR3 protein. This table has some 120,000 distinct CDR3 sequences, more than 15% appearing once. What was sequenced was PBMCs or a T cell subset sorted from them (not recorded which). These receptors came from a man younger than 35 who had mild COVID-19 (a few samples of this study predate the infection). Cell type and time point are not known.

This chain uses TRBV5-1 with TRBJ2-5, with D tentatively TRBD2 (6 bases). This CDR3 has 14 residues. Deletions cut 4 bases from V and 1 base from J, with 11 bases between. The germline CDR1 and CDR2 sequences are SGHRS and YFSETQ. The CDR3 DNA reads TGCGCCAGCAGCGTACTAGCTTCCCAAGAGACCCAGTACTTC. It translates to CASSVLASQETQYF.

This clonotype was counted a few times. The genes are TRBV7-8 and TRBJ2-5; 11 bases match TRBD1. The CDR3 extends over 15 amino acids. The trim removed 4 bases at V and 7 bases at J, leaving 8 bases unmatched. Germline V gene sequence: CDR1 SGHVS, CDR2 FQNEAQ. The chain's CDR3 is CASSSLDRGLGTQYF. CDR3 DNA sequence: TGTGCCAGCAGCTCCCTGGACAGGGGGCTCGGGACCCAGTACTTC.

The genes are TRBV24-1 and TRBJ1-2, with 10 bases fitting TRBD1. The germline V gene has CDR1 KGHDR and CDR2 SFDVKD. The CDR3 length is 15 residues. J gave up 6 bases and V 3 bases, and 6 bases lay outside the gene matches. DNA for the CDR3: TGTGCCACCAGTGATCAGACAGGGGGCAACGATGGCTACACCTTC. Amino acid sequence: CATSDQTGGNDGYTF.

CDR3 amino acids: CATSDPGIGTGELFF. As DNA, the CDR3 is TGTGCCACCAGTGATCCCGGTATTGGAACCGGGGAGCTGTTTTTT. This sequence joins TRBV24-1 and TRBJ2-2, with unresolved D. Per the germline V gene, CDR1 is KGHDR and CDR2 is SFDVKD. Trimming cost V 3 bases and J 5 bases, with 12 bases left between them. CDR3 length: 15 residues.

This clonotype was detected only a few times. The V gene is TRBV9, the J gene TRBJ2-5, with TRBD2 as a possible D gene (6 bases). Germline CDR1 is SGDLS and CDR2 is YYNGEE. This CDR3 spans 13 amino acids. V lost 4 bases and J lost 5, with 12 bases in between. CDR3 in amino acids: CASSSRETETQYF. In DNA, the CDR3 is TGTGCCAGCAGCAGTCGGGAGACGGAGACCCAGTACTTC.

By share, this clonotype counts as medium-sized. The rearrangement joins TRBV12-3 or TRBV12-4 to TRBJ2-3; 8 bases agree with TRBD1. Trimming took 5 bases from V and 0 from J; bases not matched to a gene: 7. The CDR3 length is 16 residues. The chain's CDR3 is CASSQGAALSTDTQYF. The DNA of the CDR3 is TGTGCCAGCAGTCAGGGGGCCGCGTTAAGCACAGATACGCAGTATTTT.

This clonotype was seen a few times. This chain links TRBV10-3 with TRBJ2-3; D gene ambiguous. Trimming stripped 0 bases from V and 8 bases from J, with 6 bases between. The CDR3 covers 12 residues. The germline CDR1 and CDR2 sequences are ENHRY and SYGVKD. CDR3 DNA: TGTGCCATCAGTGAGTCCGGAAGTACGCAGTATTTT. It codes for CAISESGSTQYF.

V and J are TRBV7-2 and TRBJ2-1; TRBD1 agrees at 8 bases. The CDR3 is 16 residues long. Trimming took 5 bases from V and 6 from J; bases not matched to a gene: 12. Germline loops: CDR1 SGHTA, CDR2 FQGNSA. The CDR3 is CASSTFRDRWGNEQFF. CDR3 bases: TGTGCCAGCAGCACCTTCCGGGACAGGTGGGGCAATGAGCAGTTCTTC.

V gene TRBV20-1 combines with J gene TRBJ2-2, with 10 positions matching TRBD1. Trimming cost V 3 bases and J 3 bases; bases outside gene matches: 13. CDR3 length: 18 residues. CDR1 DFQATT and CDR2 SNEGSKA come from the germline V gene (reference sequence). The CDR3: CSARNRDRGVWDTGELFF. The CDR3 coding sequence is TGCAGTGCTAGGAACCGGGACAGGGGAGTTTGGGACACCGGGGAGCTGTTTTTT.

This clonotype was observed a handful of times. The rearrangement uses TRBV27 and TRBJ2-2; TRBD2 agrees at 10 bases. The V gene end was trimmed by 1 base and the J gene end by 1 base; junction bases not matched to a gene: 6. The CDR3 is made up of 18 amino acids. From germline, CDR1 is MNHEY and CDR2 SMNVEV (reference sequence). This CDR3 reads CASSLYPSGGRNTGELFF. Written as DNA, the CDR3 is TGTGCCAGCAGTTTATATCCTAGCGGGGGAAGGAACACCGGGGAGCTGTTTTTT.

The rearrangement links TRBV7-2 to TRBJ1-2; D may be TRBD1 (5 bases). Germline V lookup: CDR1 SGHTA, CDR2 FQGNSA. Trimming shortened V by 1 base and J by 3 bases, and 15 bases separated the two germline ends. CDR3 length equals 16 residues. The CDR3 region is CASSLVAGRGDYGYTF. CDR3 bases: TGTGCCAGCAGCTTAGTCGCAGGGCGAGGGGACTATGGCTACACCTTC.

The rearrangement links TRBV18 to TRBJ2-1; a possible D gene is TRBD2 (7 bases). Looked up from germline, CDR1 is KGHSH and CDR2 is LQKENI. The CDR3 spans 15 residues. Trimming stripped 6 bases from V and 1 base from J, with 13 bases between. The CDR3 DNA reads TGTGCCAGCTCGGAAGGGGGGGCTTCCTACAATGAGCAGTTCTTC. This gives the protein CASSEGGASYNEQFF.

The chain couples TRBV7-2 to TRBJ2-7; D may correspond to TRBD1 or TRBD2 (5 bases each). V lost 4 bases and J 2 bases, leaving 15 bases between the germline ends. Per germline, CDR1 SGHTA and CDR2 FQGNSA. The CDR3 is made up of 15 amino acids. CDR3 DNA: TGTGCCAGCAGCTCGGGACCGGGACCCGCCTACGAGCAGTACGTC. Translated: CASSSGPGPAYEQYV.

This clonotype was seen a handful of times. This rearrangement joins TRBV20-1 to TRBJ2-5, with 10 bases fitting TRBD1. The germline V gene encodes CDR1 DFQATT and CDR2 SNEGSKA (reference sequence). Trimming at V came to 4 bases and at J to 6 bases, leaving 8 bases not matched to a gene. CDR3 length: 14 amino acids. The CDR3 here is CSAIPGQGIKTQYF. CDR3 coding DNA: TGCAGTGCTATACCGGGACAGGGGATAAAGACCCAGTACTTC.